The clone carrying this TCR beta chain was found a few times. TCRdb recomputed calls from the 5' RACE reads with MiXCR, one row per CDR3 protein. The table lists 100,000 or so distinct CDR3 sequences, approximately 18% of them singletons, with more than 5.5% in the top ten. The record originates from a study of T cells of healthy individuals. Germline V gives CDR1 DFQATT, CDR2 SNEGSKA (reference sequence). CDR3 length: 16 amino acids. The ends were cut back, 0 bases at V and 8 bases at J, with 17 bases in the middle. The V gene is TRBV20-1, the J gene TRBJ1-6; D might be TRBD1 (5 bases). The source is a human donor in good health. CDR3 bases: TGCAGTGCTAGAGATTCAGGGCACGGGTGGGATTCACCCCTCCACTTT. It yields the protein CSARDSGHGWDSPLHF.